This T cell receptor (beta chain) was recovered during a study of technical replicates of blood from several donors. Germline CDR1 and CDR2: MNHEY and SMNVEV (reference sequence). J lost 1 base, V lost 4 bases, and 0 bases had no gene match. The CDR3 contains 15 residues. TCRdb keeps only in-frame clones here, not all; method: immunoSEQ multiplex PCR. The sample comprises about 80,000 clones, 90% to 95% of which are singletons, and around 0.37% rests with the top ten. The sample taken for sequencing was T cells isolated from PBMCs. The chain is built from TRBV27 and TRBJ2-2; 10 nucleotides align to TRBD2. The TCR comes from a human donor in good health. The CDR3 here is CASSWTSGNTGELFF. The CDR3 nucleotides read TGTGCCAGCAGTTGGACTAGCGGGAACACCGGGGAGCTGTTTTTT.